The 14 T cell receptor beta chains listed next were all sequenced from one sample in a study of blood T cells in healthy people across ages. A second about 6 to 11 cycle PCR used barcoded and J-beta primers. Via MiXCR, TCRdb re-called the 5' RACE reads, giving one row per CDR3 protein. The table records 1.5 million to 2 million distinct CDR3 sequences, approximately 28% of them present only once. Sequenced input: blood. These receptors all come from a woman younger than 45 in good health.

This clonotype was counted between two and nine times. Here the CDR3 reads CSEFSGALGTEAFF. The CDR3 DNA is TGCAGCGAGTTTAGCGGGGCCTTAGGCACTGAAGCTTTCTTT. The chain couples TRBV29-1 to TRBJ1-1; perhaps TRBD1 as D (5 bases). Germline CDR1 SQVTM, CDR2 ANQGSEA. The CDR3 is made up of 14 amino acids. Between the trimmed V and J ends, which lost 7 bases and 4 bases, there was a span of 19 bases.

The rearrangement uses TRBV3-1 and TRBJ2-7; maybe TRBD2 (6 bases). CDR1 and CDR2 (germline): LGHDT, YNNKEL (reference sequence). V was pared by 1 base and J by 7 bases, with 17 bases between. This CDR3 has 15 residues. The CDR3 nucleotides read TGTGCCAGCAGCCAAGCCCCGGGACTCTTCAATGAGCAGTACTTC. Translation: CASSQAPGLFNEQYF.

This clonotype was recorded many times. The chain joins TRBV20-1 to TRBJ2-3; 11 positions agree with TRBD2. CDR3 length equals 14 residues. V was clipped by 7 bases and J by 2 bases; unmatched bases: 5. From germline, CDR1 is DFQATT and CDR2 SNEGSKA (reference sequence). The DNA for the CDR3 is TGCAGTGGTAAACTAGCGGGAGTCACAGATACGCAGTATTTT. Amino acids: CSGKLAGVTDTQYF.

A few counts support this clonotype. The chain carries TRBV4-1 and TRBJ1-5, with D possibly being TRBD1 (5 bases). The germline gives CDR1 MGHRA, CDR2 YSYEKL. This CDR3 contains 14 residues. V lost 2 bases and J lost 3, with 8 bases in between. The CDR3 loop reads CASSQRGDNQPQHF. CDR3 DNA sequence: TGCGCCAGCAGCCAACGGGGGGACAATCAGCCCCAGCATTTT.

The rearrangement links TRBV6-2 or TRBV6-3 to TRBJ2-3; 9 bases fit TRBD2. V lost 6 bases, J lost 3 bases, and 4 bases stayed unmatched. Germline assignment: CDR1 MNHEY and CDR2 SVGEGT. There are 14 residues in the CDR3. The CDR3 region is CASRVAGVTDTQYF. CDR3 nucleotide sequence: TGTGCCAGCAGGGTAGCGGGAGTGACAGATACGCAGTATTTT.

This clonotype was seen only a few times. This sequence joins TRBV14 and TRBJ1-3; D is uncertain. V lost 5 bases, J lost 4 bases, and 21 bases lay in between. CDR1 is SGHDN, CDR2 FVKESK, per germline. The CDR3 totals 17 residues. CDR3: CASSGYRDMVGGNTIYF. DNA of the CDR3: TGTGCCAGCAGCGGATACCGAGACATGGTCGGCGGAAACACCATATATTTT.

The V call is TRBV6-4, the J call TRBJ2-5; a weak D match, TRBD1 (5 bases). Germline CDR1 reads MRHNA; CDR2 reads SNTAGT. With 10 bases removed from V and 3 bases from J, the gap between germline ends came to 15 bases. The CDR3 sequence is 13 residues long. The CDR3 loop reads CANISAGKETQYF. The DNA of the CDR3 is TGTGCCAACATCTCGGCAGGGAAAGAGACCCAGTACTTC.

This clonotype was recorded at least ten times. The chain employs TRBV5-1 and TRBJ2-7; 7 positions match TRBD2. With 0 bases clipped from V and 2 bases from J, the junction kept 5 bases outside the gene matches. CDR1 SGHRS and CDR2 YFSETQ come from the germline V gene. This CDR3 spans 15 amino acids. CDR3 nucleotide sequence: TGCGCCAGCAGCTTGGCAGGACTAGGGACCTACGAGCAGTACTTC. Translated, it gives CASSLAGLGTYEQYF.

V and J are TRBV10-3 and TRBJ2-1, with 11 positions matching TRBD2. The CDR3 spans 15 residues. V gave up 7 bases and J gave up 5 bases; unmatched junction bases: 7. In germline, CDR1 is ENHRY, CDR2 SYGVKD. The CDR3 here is CAITGTSGPNNEQFF. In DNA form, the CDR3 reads TGTGCCATCACTGGGACTAGCGGCCCCAACAATGAGCAGTTCTTC.

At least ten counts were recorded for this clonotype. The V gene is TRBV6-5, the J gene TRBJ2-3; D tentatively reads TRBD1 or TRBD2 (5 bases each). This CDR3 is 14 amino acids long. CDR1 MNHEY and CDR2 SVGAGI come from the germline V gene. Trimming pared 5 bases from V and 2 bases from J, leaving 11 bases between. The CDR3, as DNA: TGTGCCAGCAGTCGGGACCGATACACAGATACGCAGTATTTT. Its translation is CASSRDRYTDTQYF.

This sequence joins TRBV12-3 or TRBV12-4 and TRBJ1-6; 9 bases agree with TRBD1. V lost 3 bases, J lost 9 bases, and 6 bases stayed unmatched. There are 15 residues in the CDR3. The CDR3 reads CASSFSGGQGSPLHF. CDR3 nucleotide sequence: TGTGCCAGCAGTTTTTCCGGGGGACAGGGTTCACCCCTCCACTTT.

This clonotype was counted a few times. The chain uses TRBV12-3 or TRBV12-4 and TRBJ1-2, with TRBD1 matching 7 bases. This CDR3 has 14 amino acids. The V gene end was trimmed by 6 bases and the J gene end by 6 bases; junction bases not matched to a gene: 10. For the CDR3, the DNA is TGTGCCAGCAGCACGGGACAGCCTTCGGATGGCTACACCTTC. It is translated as CASSTGQPSDGYTF.

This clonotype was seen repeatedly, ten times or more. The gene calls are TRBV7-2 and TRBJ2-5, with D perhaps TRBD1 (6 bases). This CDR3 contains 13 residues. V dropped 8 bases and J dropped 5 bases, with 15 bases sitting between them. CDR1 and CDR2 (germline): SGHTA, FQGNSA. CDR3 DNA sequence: TGTGCCAGCGCTCTGGATAGGGGGGAGACCCAGTACTTC. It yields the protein CASALDRGETQYF. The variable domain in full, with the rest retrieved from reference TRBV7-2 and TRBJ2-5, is GAGVSQSPSNKVTEKGKDVELRCDPISGHTALYWYRQSLGQGLEFLIYFQGNSAPDKSGLPSDRFSAERTGGSVSTLTIQRTQQEDSAVYLCASALDRGETQYFGPGTRLLVL.

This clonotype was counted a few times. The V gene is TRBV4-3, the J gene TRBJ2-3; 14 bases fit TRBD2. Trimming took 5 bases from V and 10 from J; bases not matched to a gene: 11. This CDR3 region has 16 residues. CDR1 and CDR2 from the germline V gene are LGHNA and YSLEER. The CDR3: CASSNPGLAGVNAQYF. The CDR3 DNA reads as TGCGCCAGCAGCAACCCGGGACTAGCGGGAGTTAATGCGCAGTATTTT.